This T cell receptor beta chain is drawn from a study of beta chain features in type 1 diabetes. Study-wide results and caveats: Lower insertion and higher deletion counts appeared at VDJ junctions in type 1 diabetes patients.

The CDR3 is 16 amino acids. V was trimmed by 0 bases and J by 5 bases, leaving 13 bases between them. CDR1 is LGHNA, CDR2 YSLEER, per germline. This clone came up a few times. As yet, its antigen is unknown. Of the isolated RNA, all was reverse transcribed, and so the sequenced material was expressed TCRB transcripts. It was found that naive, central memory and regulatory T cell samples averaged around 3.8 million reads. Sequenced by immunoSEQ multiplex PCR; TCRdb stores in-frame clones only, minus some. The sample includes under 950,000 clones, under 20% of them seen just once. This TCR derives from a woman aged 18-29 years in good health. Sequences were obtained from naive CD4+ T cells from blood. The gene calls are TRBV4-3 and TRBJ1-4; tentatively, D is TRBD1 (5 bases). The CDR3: CASSQEGAAGNEKLFF. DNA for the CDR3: TGCGCCAGCAGCCAAGAAGGGGCCGCAGGGAATGAAAAACTGTTTTTT.